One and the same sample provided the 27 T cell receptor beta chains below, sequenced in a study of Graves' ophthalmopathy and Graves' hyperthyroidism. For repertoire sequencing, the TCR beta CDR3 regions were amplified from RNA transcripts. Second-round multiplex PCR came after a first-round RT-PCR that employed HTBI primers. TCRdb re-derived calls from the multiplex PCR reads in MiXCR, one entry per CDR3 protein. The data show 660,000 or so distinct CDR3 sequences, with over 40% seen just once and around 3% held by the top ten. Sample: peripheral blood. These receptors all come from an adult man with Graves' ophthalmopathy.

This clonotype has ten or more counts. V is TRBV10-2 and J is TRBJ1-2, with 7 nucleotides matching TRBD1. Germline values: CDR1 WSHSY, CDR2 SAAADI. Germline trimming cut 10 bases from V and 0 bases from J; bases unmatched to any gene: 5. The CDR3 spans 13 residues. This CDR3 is CATRGAANYGYTF. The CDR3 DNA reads TGCGCCACCAGGGGGGCAGCTAACTATGGCTACACCTTC.

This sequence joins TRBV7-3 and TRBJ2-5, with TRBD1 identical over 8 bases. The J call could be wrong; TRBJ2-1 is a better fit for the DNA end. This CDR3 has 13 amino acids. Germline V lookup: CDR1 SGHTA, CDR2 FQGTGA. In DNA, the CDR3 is TGTGCCAGCAGTCTGGACAGGGACAATGAGCAGTTCTTC. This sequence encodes CASSLDRDNEQFF.

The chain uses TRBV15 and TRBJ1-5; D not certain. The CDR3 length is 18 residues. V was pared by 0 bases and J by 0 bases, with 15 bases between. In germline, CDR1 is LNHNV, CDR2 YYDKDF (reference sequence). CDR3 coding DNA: TGTGCCACCAGCAGAGATTCCCCCAGTGTTGGTAGCAATCAGCCCCAGCATTTT. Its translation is CATSRDSPSVGSNQPQHF.

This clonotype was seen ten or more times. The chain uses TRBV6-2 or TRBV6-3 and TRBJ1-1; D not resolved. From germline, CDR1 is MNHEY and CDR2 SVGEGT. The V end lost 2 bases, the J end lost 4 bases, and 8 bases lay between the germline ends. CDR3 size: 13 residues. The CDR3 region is CASSYRESTEAFF. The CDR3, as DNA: TGTGCCAGCAGTTACAGGGAGAGCACTGAAGCTTTCTTT.

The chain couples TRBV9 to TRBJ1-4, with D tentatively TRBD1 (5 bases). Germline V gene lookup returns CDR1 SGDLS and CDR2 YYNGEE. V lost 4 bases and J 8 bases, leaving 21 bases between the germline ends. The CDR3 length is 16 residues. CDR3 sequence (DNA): TGTGCCAGCAGCTCGGGACTAGCGGAGACCGGGGAAAAACTGTTTTTT. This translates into CASSSGLAETGEKLFF. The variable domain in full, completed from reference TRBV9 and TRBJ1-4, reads DSGVTQTPKHLITATGQRVTLRCSPRSGDLSVYWYQQSLDQGLQFLIQYYNGEERAKGNILERFSAQQFPDLHSELNLSSLELGDSALYFCASSSGLAETGEKLFFGSGTQLSVL.

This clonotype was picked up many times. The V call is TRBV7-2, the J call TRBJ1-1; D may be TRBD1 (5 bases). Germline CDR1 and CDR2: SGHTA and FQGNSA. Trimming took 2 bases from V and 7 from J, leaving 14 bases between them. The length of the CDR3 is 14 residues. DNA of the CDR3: TGTGCCAGCAGCTTAAACCGGGACGTAAGTGAAGCTTTCTTT. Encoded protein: CASSLNRDVSEAFF. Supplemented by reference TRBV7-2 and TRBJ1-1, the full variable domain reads GAGVSQSPSNKVTEKGKDVELRCDPISGHTALYWYRQSLGQGLEFLIYFQGNSAPDKSGLPSDRFSAERTGGSVSTLTIQRTQQEDSAVYLCASSLNRDVSEAFFGQGTRLTVV.

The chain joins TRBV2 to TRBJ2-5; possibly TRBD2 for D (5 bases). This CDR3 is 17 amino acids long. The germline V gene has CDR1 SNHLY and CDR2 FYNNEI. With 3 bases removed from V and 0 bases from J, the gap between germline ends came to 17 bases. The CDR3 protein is CASSERAAGWYQETQYF. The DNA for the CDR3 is TGTGCCAGCAGTGAGAGGGCGGCAGGATGGTACCAAGAGACCCAGTACTTC.

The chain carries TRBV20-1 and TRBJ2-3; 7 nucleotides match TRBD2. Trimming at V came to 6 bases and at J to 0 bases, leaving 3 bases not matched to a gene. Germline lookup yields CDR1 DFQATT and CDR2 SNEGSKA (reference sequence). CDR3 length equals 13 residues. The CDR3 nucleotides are TGCAGTGCGAATAGCGGGAGCACAGATACGCAGTATTTT. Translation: CSANSGSTDTQYF.

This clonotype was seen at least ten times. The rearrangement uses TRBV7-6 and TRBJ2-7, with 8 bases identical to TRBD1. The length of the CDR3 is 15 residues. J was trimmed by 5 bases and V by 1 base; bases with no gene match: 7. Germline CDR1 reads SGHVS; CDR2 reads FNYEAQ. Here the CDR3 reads CASSLVQGAWDEQYF. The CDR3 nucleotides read TGTGCCAGCAGCTTAGTGCAGGGGGCTTGGGACGAGCAGTACTTC.

Written as DNA, the CDR3 is TGTGCCAGCAGTTCGACAGGCGTTCCTCAGCCCCAGCATTTT. As protein: CASSSTGVPQPQHF. The rearrangement uses TRBV12-3 or TRBV12-4 and TRBJ1-5; D is possibly TRBD1 (6 bases). This CDR3 contains 14 residues. Between the trimmed V and J ends, which lost 4 bases and 6 bases, there was a span of 13 bases.

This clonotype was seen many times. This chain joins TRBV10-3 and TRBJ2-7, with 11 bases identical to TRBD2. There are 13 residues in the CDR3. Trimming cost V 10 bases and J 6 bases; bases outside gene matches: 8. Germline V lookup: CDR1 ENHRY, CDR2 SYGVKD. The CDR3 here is CATDSGRAGEQYF. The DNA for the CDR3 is TGTGCCACCGATAGCGGGAGGGCCGGCGAGCAGTACTTC.

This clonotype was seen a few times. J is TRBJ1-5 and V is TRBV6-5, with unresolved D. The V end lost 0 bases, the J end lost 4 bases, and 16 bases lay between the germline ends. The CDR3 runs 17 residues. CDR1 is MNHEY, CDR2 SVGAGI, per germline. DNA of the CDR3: TGTGCCAGCAGTTACTCGGGTACGAGGGCTCGGAATCAGCCCCAGCATTTT. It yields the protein CASSYSGTRARNQPQHF.

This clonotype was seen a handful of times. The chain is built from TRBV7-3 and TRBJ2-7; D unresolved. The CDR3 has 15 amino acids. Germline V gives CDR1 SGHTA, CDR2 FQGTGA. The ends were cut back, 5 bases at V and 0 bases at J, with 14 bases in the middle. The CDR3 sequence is CASSRGPGPSYEQYF. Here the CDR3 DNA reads TGTGCCAGCAGCCGCGGTCCGGGCCCCTCCTACGAGCAGTACTTC.

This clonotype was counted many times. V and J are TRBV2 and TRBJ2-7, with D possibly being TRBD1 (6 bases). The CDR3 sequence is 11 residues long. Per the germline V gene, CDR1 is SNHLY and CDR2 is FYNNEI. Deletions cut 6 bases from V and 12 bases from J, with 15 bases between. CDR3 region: CASSYSGTLYF. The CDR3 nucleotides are TGTGCCAGCAGCTACTCCGGGACACTGTACTTC. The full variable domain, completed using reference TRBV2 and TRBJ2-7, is EPEVTQTPSHQVTQMGQEVILRCVPISNHLYFYWYRQILGQKVEFLVSFYNNEISEKSEIFDDQFSVERPDGSNFTLKIRSTKLEDSAMYFCASSYSGTLYFGPGTRLTVT.

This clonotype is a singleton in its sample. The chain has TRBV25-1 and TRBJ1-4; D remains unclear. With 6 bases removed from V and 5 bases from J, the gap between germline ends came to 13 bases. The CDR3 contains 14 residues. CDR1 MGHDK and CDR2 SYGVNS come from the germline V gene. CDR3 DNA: TGTGCCAGCAGCCAAGAAGGATTCAATGAAAAACTGTTTTTT. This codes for CASSQEGFNEKLFF.

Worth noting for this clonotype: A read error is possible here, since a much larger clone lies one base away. For the CDR3, the DNA is TGTGCCAGCAGCGTAGGGGGAGCCTTAGGCTATGGCTACACCTTC. Translation: CASSVGGALGYGYTF. This sequence joins TRBV9 and TRBJ1-2; D call uncertain. The CDR3 loop spans 15 amino acids. Germline CDR1 reads SGDLS; CDR2 reads YYNGEE. The V end was cut by 0 bases, the J end by 4 bases, with 13 bases between.

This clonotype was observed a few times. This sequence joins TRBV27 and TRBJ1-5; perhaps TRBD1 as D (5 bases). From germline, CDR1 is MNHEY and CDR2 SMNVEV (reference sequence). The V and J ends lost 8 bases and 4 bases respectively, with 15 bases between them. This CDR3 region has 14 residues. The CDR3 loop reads CASGLAGENQPQHF. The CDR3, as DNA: TGTGCCAGCGGCCTCGCGGGGGAGAATCAGCCCCAGCATTTT.

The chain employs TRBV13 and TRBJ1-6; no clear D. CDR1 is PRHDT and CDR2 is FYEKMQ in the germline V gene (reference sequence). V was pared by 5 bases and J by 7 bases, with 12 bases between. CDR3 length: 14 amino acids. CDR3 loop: CASSQDRSNSPLHF. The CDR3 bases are TGTGCCAGCAGCCAAGATCGCTCGAATTCACCCCTCCACTTT.

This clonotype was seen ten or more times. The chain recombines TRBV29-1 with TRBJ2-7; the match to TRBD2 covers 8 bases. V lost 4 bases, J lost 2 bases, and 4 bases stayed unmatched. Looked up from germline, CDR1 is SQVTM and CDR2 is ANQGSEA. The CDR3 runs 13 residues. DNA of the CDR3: TGCAGCGTTGGGGGACTAGATGCCTACGAGCAGTACTTC. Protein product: CSVGGLDAYEQYF.

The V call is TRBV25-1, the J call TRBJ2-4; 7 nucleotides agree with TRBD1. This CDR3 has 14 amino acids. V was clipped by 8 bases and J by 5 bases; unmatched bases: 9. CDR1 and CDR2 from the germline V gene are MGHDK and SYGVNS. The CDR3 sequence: CASSKGTVENIQYF. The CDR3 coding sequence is TGTGCCAGCTCTAAAGGGACAGTAGAAAACATTCAGTACTTC.

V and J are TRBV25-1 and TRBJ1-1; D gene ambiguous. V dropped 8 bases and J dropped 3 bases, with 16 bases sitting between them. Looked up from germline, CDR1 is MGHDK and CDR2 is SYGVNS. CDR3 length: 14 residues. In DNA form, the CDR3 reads TGTGCCAGCTCACCATATGAGGGCGACACTGAAGCTTTCTTT. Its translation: CASSPYEGDTEAFF.

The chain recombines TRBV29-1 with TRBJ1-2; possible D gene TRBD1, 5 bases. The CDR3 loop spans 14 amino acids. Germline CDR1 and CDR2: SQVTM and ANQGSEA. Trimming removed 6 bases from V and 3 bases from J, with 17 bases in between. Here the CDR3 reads CSVAVGGAHYGYTF. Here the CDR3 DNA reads TGCAGCGTCGCCGTGGGAGGGGCTCACTATGGCTACACCTTC.

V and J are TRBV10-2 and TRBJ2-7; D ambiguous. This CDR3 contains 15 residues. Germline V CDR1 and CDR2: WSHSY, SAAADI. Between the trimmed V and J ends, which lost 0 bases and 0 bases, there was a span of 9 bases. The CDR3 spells CASSESLGSSYEQYF. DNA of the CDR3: TGCGCCAGCAGTGAGTCGTTGGGCAGCTCCTACGAGCAGTACTTC.

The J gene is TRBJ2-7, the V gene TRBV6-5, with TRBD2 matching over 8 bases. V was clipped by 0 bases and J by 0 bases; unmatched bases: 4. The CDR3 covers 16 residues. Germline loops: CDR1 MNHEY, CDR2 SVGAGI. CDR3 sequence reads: CASSYSASGPSYEQYF. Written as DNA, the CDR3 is TGTGCCAGCAGTTACTCGGCTAGCGGGCCCTCCTACGAGCAGTACTTC.

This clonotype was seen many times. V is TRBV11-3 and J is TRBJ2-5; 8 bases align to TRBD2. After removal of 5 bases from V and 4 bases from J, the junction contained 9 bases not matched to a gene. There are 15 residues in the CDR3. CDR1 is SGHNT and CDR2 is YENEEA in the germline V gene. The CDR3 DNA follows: TGTGCCAGCAGCCCTCACGGGGGGGCCGCAGAGACCCAGTACTTC. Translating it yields CASSPHGGAAETQYF.

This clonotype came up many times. CDR3 residues: CSARLMNTEAFF. In DNA, the CDR3 is TGCAGTGCTAGGTTAATGAACACTGAAGCTTTCTTT. V is TRBV20-1 and J is TRBJ1-1, with unresolved D. The CDR3 runs 12 residues. Between the trimmed V and J ends, which lost 3 bases and 0 bases, there was a span of 5 bases. Germline V gene sequence: CDR1 DFQATT, CDR2 SNEGSKA (reference sequence).

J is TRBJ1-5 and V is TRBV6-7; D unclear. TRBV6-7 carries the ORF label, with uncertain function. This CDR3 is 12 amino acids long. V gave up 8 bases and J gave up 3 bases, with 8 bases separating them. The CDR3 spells CASCWTNQPQHF. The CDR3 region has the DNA TGTGCCAGCTGTTGGACCAATCAGCCCCAGCATTTT.